Given below is one TCR beta chain in context. The antigen is not known. The CDR3 is 15 residues long. Trimming cost V 0 bases and J 5 bases, with 14 bases left between them. The germline gives CDR1 LGHNA, CDR2 YSLEER. These data belong to a study of cytomegalovirus exposure and HLA in healthy donors. Study outcomes and limitations: A later analysis linked a missense DCLRE1C variant to TCR beta V- and J-gene trimming. HLA-A and HLA-B allele assignments for most subjects were reportedly predicted accurately using TCR beta sequences. Near-uniform donor sequencing depth was presumed by presence/absence analyses.

The PCR had 60 Vbeta and 13 Jbeta primers. Here immunoSEQ multiplex PCR was the method, and the copy in TCRdb shows in-frame clones only, minus some. The table shows some 180,000 clones, with roughly 82% occurring only once. The sequenced sample consisted of PBMCs. This TCR derives from a man between 35 and 55 years old in good health and CMV-seronegative. This chain joins TRBV4-3 and TRBJ2-7; weak D call: TRBD1 (5 bases). Here the CDR3 reads CASSQDTGRAHEQYF. Written as DNA, the CDR3 is TGCGCCAGCAGCCAAGATACCGGCAGGGCCCACGAGCAGTACTTC.